This record concerns one T cell receptor (beta chain) sequence. The antigen is unknown. Time point noted: late sampling 161 to 241 days after vaccination in a few convalescent patients. Treatment defined: roughly ten-day PBMC culture with coronavirus spike peptide pools or control peptides (ViraFEST assay). These data originate in a study of vaccination and CD4 T cells after COVID-19. Across the whole study: Convalescent patients gave post-COVID blood a median about 110 days post-diagnosis, range 35 to 161.

V was clipped by 5 bases and J by 3 bases, with 8 bases between them. Germline CDR1 MNHNS, CDR2 SASEGT. The CDR3 has 12 amino acids. The study sequenced cultured CD4+ T cell DNA using the Oncomine TCR Beta short-read assay. MiXCR was run by TCRdb on the PCR reads, yielding one entry per CDR3 protein. The sample contains around 18,000 distinct CDR3 sequences, just over 50% of which appear only once. The rearrangement joins TRBV6-1 to TRBJ2-7; D not certain. The receptor was isolated from a human donor who had recovered from COVID-19. This material consisted of CD4+ T cells from blood, cultured in vitro, taken about 7 months after SARS-CoV-2 vaccination. The CDR3 DNA sequence: TGTGCCAGCAGTCTCCTTTACTACGAGCAGTACTTC. The encoded protein is CASSLLYYEQYF.